These T cell receptor beta chains were read from a single sample in a study of cytomegalovirus exposure and HLA in healthy donors. Here immunoSEQ multiplex PCR was the method, and the copy in TCRdb shows in-frame clones only, minus some. The repertoire has around 180,000 clones, more than 60% of them found once; the top ten carry less than 1.5%. The source material was PBMCs. The receptors derive from a woman aged 30 to 39 in good health and CMV-seropositive. The CDR3 runs from the conserved cysteine through the conserved F or W. Fields, in order: V gene, clone size, CDR3 protein. Not all rows give a size; the values are once, few, many and, for expanded clones, a class.

TRBV4-3 | . | CASSQDVYSAAETQYF
TRBV9 | . | CASSSTPATTNTEAFF
TRBV27 | few | CASSFAGGNEKLFF
TRBV6-1 | . | CASRILASVSEQFF
TRBV7-2 | . | CASSPQGGEAFF
TRBV6-5 | few | CASRQPGGVDTQYF
TRBV6-1 | few | CASSAPQLAGDAKNIQYF
TRBV7-2 | once | CASSLGTSGGTQYF
TRBV19 | . | CASSSSMGGGRNEQFF
TRBV5-4 | once | CASSLGSEAASYEQYF
TRBV27 | . | CASSLSGGYTGELFF
TRBV27 | . | CASSLTEQGTYEQYF
TRBV28 | . | CASSLGGQGKVYGYTF
TRBV4-2 | . | CASSQLAASGNEQFF
TRBV6-1 | . | CASNSGGRGEAFF
TRBV5-1 | . | CASSLGQGAQETQYF
TRBV18 | . | CASSRIDRAITYEQYF
TRBV15 | few | CATSTFGDRGEETQYF
TRBV10-3 | few | CAISQLAERTDTQYF
TRBV5-1 | once | CASSAPDRGSPYEQYF
TRBV11-1 | . | CASSTFIGASYGYTF
TRBV18 | . | CASSPLATGTGGGGAEAFF